Listed below are T cell receptor beta chains from one sample, sequenced in a study of blood T cell repertoires in COVID-19. The protocol was immunoSEQ multiplex PCR, while the TCRdb copy is restricted to in-frame clones and leaves out a portion. Here the sample spans more than 95,000 clones, more than 75% being singletons. The specimen was peripheral blood. The receptors shown here come from a man in his sixties with acute or convalescent COVID-19. Both conserved end residues are part of each CDR3. Fields, in order: CDR3 protein, CDR3 DNA, V gene, D gene, clone size, J gene. The D gene is left open where the match is weak. Clone size is given for some rows only: seen once, a few or many times, or a class if the clone is expanded.

CASSTRDSFYEQYF | TGTGCCAGCAGCACCCGGGACAGTTTCTACGAGCAGTACTTC | TRBV7-6 | TRBD1 | few | TRBJ2-7
CASSEEGGPYNEQFF | TGTGCCAGCAGTGAAGAAGGGGGACCTTACAATGAGCAGTTCTTC | TRBV2 | - | - | TRBJ2-1
CASRAQGAGANVLTF | TGTGCCAGCAGGGCCCAGGGGGCTGGGGCCAACGTCCTGACTTTC | TRBV6-5 | TRBD1 | - | TRBJ2-6
CASSPWTSGLSYNEQFF | TGTGCCAGCAGCCCCTGGACTAGCGGACTCTCCTACAATGAGCAGTTCTTC | TRBV7-9 | TRBD2 | - | TRBJ2-1
CASSMGSIYQPQHF | TGTGCCAGTAGTATGGGCAGCATCTATCAGCCCCAGCATTTT | TRBV19 | - | once | TRBJ1-5
CASSGATYESGTEAFF | TGTGCCAGCAGTGGGGCAACATACGAGTCAGGCACTGAAGCTTTCTTT | TRBV25-1 | - | once | TRBJ1-1
CASSSGLAGGRGELFF | TGTGCCAGCAGTTCGGGACTAGCGGGAGGGCGTGGGGAGCTGTTTTTT | TRBV6-5 | TRBD2 | - | TRBJ2-2
CAISEGQGAQPQHF | TGTGCCATCAGTGAGGGGCAGGGGGCCCAGCCCCAGCATTTT | TRBV10-3 | TRBD1 | - | TRBJ1-5
CASSQDPLRTSFNEQFF | TGCGCCAGCAGCCAAGATCCCCTCCGAACTAGCTTTAATGAGCAGTTCTTC | TRBV4-1 | - | few | TRBJ2-1
CACNDRGSSGANVLTF | TGTGCCTGCAACGACAGGGGAAGCTCTGGGGCCAACGTCCTGACTTTC | TRBV30 | TRBD1 | few | TRBJ2-6
CATKPSTGGHEQFF | TGCGCCACAAAACCTTCAACAGGGGGCCATGAGCAGTTCTTC | TRBV5-1 | TRBD1 | - | TRBJ2-1
CASSPETESHTEAFF | TGCGCCAGCAGCCCAGAGACAGAGTCTCACACTGAAGCTTTCTTT | TRBV5-1 | - | once | TRBJ1-1
CASSFFEIGLDTGELFF | TGTGCCAGCAGTTTTTTCGAAATCGGTTTGGACACCGGGGAGCTGTTTTTT | TRBV28 | - | - | TRBJ2-2
CASSLAGEGTQYF | TGTGCCAGCAGCTTAGCGGGGGAAGGGACCCAGTACTTC | TRBV11-3 | - | once | TRBJ2-5
CASSQDFRDRGHEQYF | TGTGCCAGCAGCCAAGATTTTCGGGACAGGGGGCACGAGCAGTACTTC | TRBV14 | TRBD1 | once | TRBJ2-7
CASSFGVYPSYEQYF | TGCGCCAGCAGCTTCGGGGTCTATCCCTCCTACGAGCAGTACTTC | TRBV5-1 | - | - | TRBJ2-7
CASSLGGTGVTDTQYF | TGTGCCAGCAGCTTGGGAGGTACAGGGGTGACCGATACGCAGTATTTT | TRBV5-6 | TRBD1 | - | TRBJ2-3
CASSFMNRGYGNTIYF | TGTGCCAGCAGCTTTATGAACAGGGGTTATGGAAACACCATATATTTT | TRBV5-8 | TRBD1 | - | TRBJ1-3
CASRDQEGHYGYTF | TGTGCCAGCAGAGATCAGGAGGGTCACTATGGCTACACCTTC | TRBV7-8 | - | - | TRBJ1-2
CASRGRGNHQPQHF | TGTGCCAGTAGGGGCAGGGGGAATCATCAGCCCCAGCATTTT | TRBV19 | TRBD1 | - | TRBJ1-5
CASSLYGREAFF | TGTGCCAGCAGTTTATATGGCCGTGAAGCTTTCTTT | TRBV28 | - | few | TRBJ1-1
CSGASGNTIYF | TGCAGCGGGGCCTCTGGAAACACCATATATTTT | TRBV29-1 | - | - | TRBJ1-3
CASSGTTHTDTQYF | TGTGCCAGCAGTGGGACTACACACACAGATACGCAGTATTTT | TRBV25-1 | - | - | TRBJ2-3